This T cell receptor beta chain is from a study of human T cells and chemical hapten exposure. Study at large: Patients received weekly diphenylcyclopropenone doses to the scalp throughout the approximately 26-week study. Broader study findings: The donor cohort had alopecia, so its immune response may not match that of healthy people.

Germline-derived CDR1 and CDR2 are SGHDT and YYEEEE. The CDR3 loop spans 15 amino acids. V dropped 2 bases and J dropped 7 bases, with 13 bases sitting between them. TCRdb re-called the RACE reads with MiXCR, one entry per CDR3 protein. The data contain fewer than 200,000 distinct CDR3 sequences, 25% to 35% of them singletons. This clonotype was counted ten times or more. No antigen is known for it. Time point reported: patch test 3, about 24 weeks after DPC sensitization. Treatment meaning: therapeutic diphenylcyclopropenone sensitization with weekly scalp DPC. V is TRBV5-6 and J is TRBJ1-6; a weak D match, TRBD1 (5 bases). The input for sequencing was whole blood, taken in connection with sensitization to the hapten diphenylcyclopropenone (DPC). The clonotype comes from a woman aged 18-30 years with alopecia areata. Some clones in this sample may be carry-over from other donors' samples. The CDR3 bases are TGTGCCAGCAGCTTTCGCCGACAGTTAAATTCACCCCTCCACTTT. Translating it yields CASSFRRQLNSPLHF.